What follows describes a single T cell receptor (beta chain). Its antigen is unknown. Alongside a J-beta primer mix, a sample-barcoded 5' primer served in a second PCR lasting roughly 6 to 12 cycles. Tags on each cDNA molecule came from a template-switch adaptor with 12 random nucleotides. TCRdb re-analysed the 5' RACE reads in MiXCR, keeping a single row per CDR3 protein. The sample gives hundreds of thousands of distinct CDR3 sequences, 62% of which show up once; approximately 30% is in the top ten. From germline, CDR1 is SQVTM and CDR2 ANQGSEA. This CDR3 region has 15 residues. V was trimmed by 1 base and J by 0 bases, leaving 9 bases between them. This entry comes from a study of blood T cells in healthy people across ages. Looking at the study overall: About one barcoded beta molecule per two T cells was the capture yield of template switching. Study-level results: Researchers said unsorted PBMCs prevented a conclusive naive versus antigen-experienced comparison. It was found that TCR beta diversity correlated strongly with the percentage of naive T cells.

The sequence came from a man aged 25-45 years in good health. This chain joins TRBV29-1 and TRBJ2-2; TRBD1 might be the D (6 bases). Material for sequencing was blood. The DNA for the CDR3 is TGCAGCGTTGAAGCGGGGACACCGAACACCGGGGAGCTGTTTTTT. As protein: CSVEAGTPNTGELFF.